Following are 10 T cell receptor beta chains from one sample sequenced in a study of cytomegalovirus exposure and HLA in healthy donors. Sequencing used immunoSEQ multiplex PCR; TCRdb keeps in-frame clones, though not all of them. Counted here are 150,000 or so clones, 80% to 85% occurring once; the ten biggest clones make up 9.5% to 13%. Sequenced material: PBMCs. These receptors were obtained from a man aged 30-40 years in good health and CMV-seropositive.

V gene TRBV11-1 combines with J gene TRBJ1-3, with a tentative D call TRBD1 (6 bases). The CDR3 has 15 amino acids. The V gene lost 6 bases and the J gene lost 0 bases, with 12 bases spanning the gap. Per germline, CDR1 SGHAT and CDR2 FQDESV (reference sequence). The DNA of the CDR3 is TGTGCCAGCAGTACGGACAGAACCTCTGGAAACACCATATATTTT. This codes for CASSTDRTSGNTIYF.

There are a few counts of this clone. CDR3 sequence reads: CASSLGEETQYF. The CDR3 nucleotides are TGCGCCAGCAGCTTGGGGGAGGAGACCCAGTACTTC. This chain links TRBV5-1 with TRBJ2-5, with TRBD2 as a possible D gene (5 bases). CDR1 and CDR2 (germline): SGHRS, YFSETQ. The CDR3 spans 12 residues. Trimming stripped 0 bases from V and 5 bases from J, with 5 bases between. The full variable domain, completed using reference TRBV5-1 and TRBJ2-5, is KAGVTQTPRYLIKTRGQQVTLSCSPISGHRSVSWYQQTPGQGLQFLFEYFSETQRNKGNFPGRFSGRQFSNSRSEMNVSTLELGDSALYLCASSLGEETQYFGPGTRLLVL.

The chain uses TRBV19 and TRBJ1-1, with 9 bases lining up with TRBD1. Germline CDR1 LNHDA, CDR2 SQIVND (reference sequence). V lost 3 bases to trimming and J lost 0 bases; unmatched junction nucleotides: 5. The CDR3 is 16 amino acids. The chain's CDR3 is CASSIRTGAMNTEAFF. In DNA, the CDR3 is TGTGCCAGTAGTATCCGGACAGGGGCCATGAACACTGAAGCTTTCTTT. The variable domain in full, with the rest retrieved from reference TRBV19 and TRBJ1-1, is DGGITQSPKYLFRKEGQNVTLSCEQNLNHDAMYWYRQDPGQGLRLIYYSQIVNDFQKGDIAEGYSVSREKKESFPLTVTSAQKNPTAFYLCASSIRTGAMNTEAFFGQGTRLTVV.

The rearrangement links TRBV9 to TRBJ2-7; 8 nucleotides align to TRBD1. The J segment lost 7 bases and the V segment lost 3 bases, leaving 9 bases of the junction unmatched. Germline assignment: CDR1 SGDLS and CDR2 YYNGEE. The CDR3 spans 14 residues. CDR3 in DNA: TGTGCCAGCAGCGCCGGACAGGGCCCCCTGGAGCAGTACTTC. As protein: CASSAGQGPLEQYF.

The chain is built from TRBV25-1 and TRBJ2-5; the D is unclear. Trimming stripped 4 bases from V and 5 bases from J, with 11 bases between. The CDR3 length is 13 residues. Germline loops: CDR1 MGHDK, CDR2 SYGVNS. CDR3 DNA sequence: TGTGCCAGCAGTGTCAGTATTTCGGAGACCCAGTACTTC. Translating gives CASSVSISETQYF.

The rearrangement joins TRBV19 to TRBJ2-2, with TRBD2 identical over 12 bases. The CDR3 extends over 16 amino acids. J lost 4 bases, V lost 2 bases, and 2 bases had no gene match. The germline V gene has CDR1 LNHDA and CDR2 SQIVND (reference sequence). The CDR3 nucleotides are TGTGCCAGTAGTATACTGGGACTAGCGGGCACCGGGGAGCTGTTTTTT. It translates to CASSILGLAGTGELFF. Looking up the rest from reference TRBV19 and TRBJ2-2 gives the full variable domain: DGGITQSPKYLFRKEGQNVTLSCEQNLNHDAMYWYRQDPGQGLRLIYYSQIVNDFQKGDIAEGYSVSREKKESFPLTVTSAQKNPTAFYLCASSILGLAGTGELFFGEGSRLTVL.

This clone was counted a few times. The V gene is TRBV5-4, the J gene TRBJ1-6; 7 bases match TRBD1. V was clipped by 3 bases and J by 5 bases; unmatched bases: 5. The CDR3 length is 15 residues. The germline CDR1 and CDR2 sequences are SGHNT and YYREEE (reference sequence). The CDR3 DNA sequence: TGTGCCAGCAGCTCCGGACAGGCAAATAATTCACCCCTCCACTTT. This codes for CASSSGQANNSPLHF.

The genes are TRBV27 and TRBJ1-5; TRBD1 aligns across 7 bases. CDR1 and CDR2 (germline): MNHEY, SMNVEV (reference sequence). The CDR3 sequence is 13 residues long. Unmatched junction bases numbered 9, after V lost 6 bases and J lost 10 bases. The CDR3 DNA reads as TGTGCCAGCAGCATCATGACAGGGAGCCCCCAGCATTTT. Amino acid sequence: CASSIMTGSPQHF.

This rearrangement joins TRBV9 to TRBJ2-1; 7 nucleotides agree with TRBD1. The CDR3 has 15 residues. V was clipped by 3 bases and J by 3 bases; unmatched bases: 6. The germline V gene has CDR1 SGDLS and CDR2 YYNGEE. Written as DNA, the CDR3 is TGTGCCAGCAGCGCCGAGGGGGCGGACTACAATGAGCAGTTCTTC. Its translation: CASSAEGADYNEQFF.

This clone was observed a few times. The CDR3 here is CASSAGYGFTDTQYF. In nucleotides, the CDR3 is TGTGCCAGCAGTGCAGGGTATGGGTTCACAGATACGCAGTATTTT. The gene calls are TRBV27 and TRBJ2-3, with D tentatively TRBD1 (5 bases). CDR1 MNHEY and CDR2 SMNVEV come from the germline V gene (reference sequence). V was pared by 5 bases and J by 2 bases, with 14 bases between. The CDR3 has 15 amino acids.